Listed below are T cell receptor beta chains from one sample, sequenced in a study of blood T cell repertoires in COVID-19. Method: immunoSEQ multiplex PCR; TCRdb's copy keeps in-frame clones and lacks some. The data show about 150,000 clones, around 79% seen once. Source material: peripheral blood. These receptors came from an elderly man with acute or convalescent COVID-19. Each CDR3 is given with its conserved first and last residue. A D gene is named only where the DNA matches it firmly. Clone sizes are given selectively: once, few, many, or a class where the clone is expanded.

-	TRBD2	TRBV5-1	TRBJ2-5	CASSLDLAGGMQTQYF	TGCGCCAGCAGCTTGGATCTAGCGGGGGGGATGCAGACCCAGTACTTC
-	-	TRBV5-1	TRBJ1-6	CASSFSSGANSPLHF	TGCGCCAGCAGCTTCTCCTCAGGGGCGAATTCACCCCTCCACTTT
-	TRBD1	TRBV6-2/TRBV6-3	TRBJ1-5	CASSYLFRTGGYQPQHF	TGTGCCAGCAGTTACCTTTTCCGGACAGGGGGCTATCAGCCCCAGCATTTT
-	-	TRBV19	TRBJ1-4	CASSAEGWGEKLFF	TGTGCCAGTAGTGCGGAGGGGTGGGGTGAAAAACTGTTTTTT
-	-	TRBV5-1	TRBJ1-1	CASSLVSGTEAFF	TGCGCCAGCAGCTTGGTCAGTGGCACTGAAGCTTTCTTT
-	-	TRBV2	TRBJ2-5	CASSPRVQETQYF	TGTGCCAGCAGCCCGCGGGTCCAAGAGACCCAGTACTTC
-	-	TRBV12-3/TRBV12-4	TRBJ2-3	CASRIGVTDTQYF	TGTGCCAGCAGGATCGGGGTCACAGATACGCAGTATTTT
many	TRBD1	TRBV5-1	TRBJ2-2	CASSLGDRDTGELFF	TGCGCCAGCAGCTTGGGGGACAGGGACACCGGGGAGCTGTTTTTT
few	TRBD1	TRBV9	TRBJ1-1	CASSPRDSHTEAFF	TGTGCCAGCAGCCCGAGGGACAGTCACACTGAAGCTTTCTTT
-	-	TRBV2	TRBJ1-2	CASSPKRGLYGYTF	TGTGCCAGCAGTCCTAAGCGGGGGCTTTATGGCTACACCTTC
-	TRBD1	TRBV6-5	TRBJ1-6	CASSLTGVANSPLHF	TGTGCCAGCAGCCTTACAGGGGTTGCGAATTCACCCCTCCACTTT
-	-	TRBV7-9	TRBJ2-3	CASSSRRRPTDTQYF	TGTGCCAGCAGCTCTCGGCGGAGGCCCACAGATACGCAGTATTTT
-	TRBD1	TRBV2	TRBJ2-2	CASSLTGANTGELFF	TGTGCCAGCAGCCTGACAGGGGCGAACACCGGGGAGCTGTTTTTT
-	TRBD1	TRBV5-6	TRBJ2-7	CASSRGDRPSEQYF	TGTGCCAGCAGCCGCGGGGACAGGCCCTCCGAGCAGTACTTC